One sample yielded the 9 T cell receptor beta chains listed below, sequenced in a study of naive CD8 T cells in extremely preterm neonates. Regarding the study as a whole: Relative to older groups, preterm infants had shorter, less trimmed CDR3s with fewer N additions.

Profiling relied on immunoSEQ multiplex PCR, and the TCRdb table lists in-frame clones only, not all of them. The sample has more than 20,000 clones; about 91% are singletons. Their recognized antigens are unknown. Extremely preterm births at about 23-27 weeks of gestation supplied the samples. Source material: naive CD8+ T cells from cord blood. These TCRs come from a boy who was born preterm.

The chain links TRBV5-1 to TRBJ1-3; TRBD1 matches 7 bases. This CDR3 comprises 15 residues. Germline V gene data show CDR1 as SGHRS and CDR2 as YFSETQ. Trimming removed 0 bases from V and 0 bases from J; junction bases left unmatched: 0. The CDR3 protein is CASSLAGGSGNTIYF. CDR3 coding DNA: TGCGCCAGCAGCTTGGCAGGGGGCTCTGGAAACACCATATATTTT.

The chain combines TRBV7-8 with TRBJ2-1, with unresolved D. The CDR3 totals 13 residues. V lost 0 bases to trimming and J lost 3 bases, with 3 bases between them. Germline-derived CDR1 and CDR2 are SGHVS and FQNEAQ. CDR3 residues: CASSLAHYNEQFF. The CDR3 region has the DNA TGTGCCAGCAGCTTAGCACACTACAATGAGCAGTTCTTC. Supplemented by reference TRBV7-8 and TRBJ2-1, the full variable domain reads GAGVSQSPRYKVAKRGQDVALRCDPISGHVSLFWYQQALGQGPEFLTYFQNEAQLDKSGLPSDRFFAERPEGSVSTLKIQRTQQEDSAVYLCASSLAHYNEQFFGPGTRLTVL.

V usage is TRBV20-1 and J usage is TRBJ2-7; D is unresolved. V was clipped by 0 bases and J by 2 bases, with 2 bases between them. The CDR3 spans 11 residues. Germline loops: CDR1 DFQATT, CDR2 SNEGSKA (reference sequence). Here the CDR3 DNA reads TGCAGTGCTAGAGAGACCTACGAGCAGTACTTC. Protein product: CSARETYEQYF.

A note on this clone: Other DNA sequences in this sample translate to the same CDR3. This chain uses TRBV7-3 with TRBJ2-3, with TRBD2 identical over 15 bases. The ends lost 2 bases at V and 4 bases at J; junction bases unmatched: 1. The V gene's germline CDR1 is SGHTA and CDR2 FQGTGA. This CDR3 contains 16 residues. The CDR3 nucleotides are TGTGCCAGCAGCTTAGGACTAGCGGGGGGGCCAGATACGCAGTATTTT. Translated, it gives CASSLGLAGGPDTQYF.

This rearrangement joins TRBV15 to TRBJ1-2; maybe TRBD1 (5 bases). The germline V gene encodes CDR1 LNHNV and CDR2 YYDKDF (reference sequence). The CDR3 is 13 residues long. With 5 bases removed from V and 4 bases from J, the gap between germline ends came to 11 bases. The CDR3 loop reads CATSPDSIYGYTF. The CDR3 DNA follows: TGTGCCACCAGCCCAGACAGTATCTATGGCTACACCTTC.

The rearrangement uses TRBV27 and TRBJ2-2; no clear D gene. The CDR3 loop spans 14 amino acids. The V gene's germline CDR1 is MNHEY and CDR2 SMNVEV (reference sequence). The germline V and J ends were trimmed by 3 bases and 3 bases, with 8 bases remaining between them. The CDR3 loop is CASSFVGDTGELFF. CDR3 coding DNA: TGTGCCAGCAGTTTTGTGGGCGACACCGGGGAGCTGTTTTTT.

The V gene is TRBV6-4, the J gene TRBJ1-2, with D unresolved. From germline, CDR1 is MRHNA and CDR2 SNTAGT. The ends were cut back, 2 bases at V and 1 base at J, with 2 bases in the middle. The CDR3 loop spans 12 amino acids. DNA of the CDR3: TGTGCCAGCAGTGACAATAACTATGGCTACACCTTC. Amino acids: CASSDNNYGYTF.

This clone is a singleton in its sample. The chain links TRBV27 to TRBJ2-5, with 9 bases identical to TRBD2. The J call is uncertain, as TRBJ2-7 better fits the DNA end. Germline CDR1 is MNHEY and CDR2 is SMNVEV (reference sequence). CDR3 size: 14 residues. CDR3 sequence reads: CASSLLAGSYEQYF. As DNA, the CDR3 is TGTGCCAGCAGTTTACTAGCGGGGTCCTACGAGCAGTACTTC.

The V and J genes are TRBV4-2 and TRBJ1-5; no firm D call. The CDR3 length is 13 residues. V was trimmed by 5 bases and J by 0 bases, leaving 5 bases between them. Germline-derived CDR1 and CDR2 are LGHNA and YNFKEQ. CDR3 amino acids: CASSLHSNQPQHF. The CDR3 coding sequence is TGTGCCAGCAGCTTACATAGCAATCAGCCCCAGCATTTT.